The 14 T cell receptor beta chains presented below share a single source sample, sequenced in a study of OX40 agonist ivuxolimab in advanced cancers. TCRdb's copy holds only in-frame clones and misses some; the assay was immunoSEQ multiplex PCR. The table includes about 58,000 clones, 75% to 85% detected once. The starting material was CD4+ or CD8+ T cells sorted from blood, obtained in a trial of the OX40 agonist ivuxolimab. The receptors were gathered from an adult with an advanced solid tumor such as melanoma, head and neck, liver or kidney cancer.

The chain combines TRBV9 with TRBJ2-2, with D uncertain. The CDR3 has 14 residues. Germline V gives CDR1 SGDLS, CDR2 YYNGEE. V was clipped by 3 bases and J by 4 bases, with 10 bases between them. This CDR3 is CASSGLPSTGELFF. The CDR3 nucleotides read TGTGCCAGCAGCGGGTTACCAAGCACCGGGGAGCTGTTTTTT.

The chain recombines TRBV7-6 with TRBJ2-7, with TRBD2 matching over 9 bases. Germline V CDR1 and CDR2: SGHVS, FNYEAQ. This CDR3 comprises 16 residues. The V and J ends lost 1 base and 4 bases, in that order; junction bases with no gene match: 8. CDR3 sequence reads: CASSLGAAGGGYEQYF. CDR3 DNA: TGTGCCAGCAGCTTAGGGGCGGCGGGAGGGGGATACGAGCAGTACTTC.

V usage is TRBV5-1 and J usage is TRBJ2-2; TRBD1 matches 7 bases. The CDR3 has 18 residues. Germline V gene data show CDR1 as SGHRS and CDR2 as YFSETQ. With V trimmed by 0 bases and J by 5 bases, 13 bases remained unmatched. CDR3 in amino acids: CASSLAVGQAVWTGELFF. CDR3 in DNA: TGCGCCAGCAGCTTGGCCGTAGGACAGGCTGTTTGGACCGGGGAGCTGTTTTTT.

The chain uses TRBV7-3 and TRBJ1-1, with D hard to call. Per germline, CDR1 SGHTA and CDR2 FQGTGA. V was cut by 2 bases and J by 4 bases, with 14 bases left in between. The CDR3 extends over 15 amino acids. DNA of the CDR3: TGTGCCAGCAGCTTAGGCGGGTATGAAAGCACTGAAGCTTTCTTT. This sequence encodes CASSLGGYESTEAFF.

This chain's CDR3 is CASSSTGGDQPQHF. CDR3 nucleotide sequence: TGTGCCAGCTCATCCACAGGGGGCGATCAGCCCCAGCATTTT. The V call is TRBV18, the J call TRBJ1-5, with 9 positions matching TRBD1. The CDR3 is 14 amino acids. CDR1 is KGHSH, CDR2 LQKENI, per germline. With 5 bases clipped from V and 5 bases from J, the junction kept 4 bases outside the gene matches. Looking up the rest from reference TRBV18 and TRBJ1-5 gives the full variable domain: NAGVMQNPRHLVRRRGQEARLRCSPMKGHSHVYWYRQLPEEGLKFMVYLQKENIIDESGMPKERFSAEFPKEGPSILRIQQVVRGDSAAYFCASSSTGGDQPQHFGDGTRLSIL.

This chain links TRBV6-5 with TRBJ2-3; TRBD1 agrees at 8 bases. Germline CDR1 is MNHEY and CDR2 is SVGAGI. V shed 4 bases, J shed 1 base, and the junction held 1 base outside the gene matches. The CDR3 is made up of 14 amino acids. The CDR3 protein is CASSSGQGTDTQYF. DNA for the CDR3: TGTGCCAGCAGTTCGGGACAGGGCACAGATACGCAGTATTTT.

The chain has TRBV28 and TRBJ2-7, with unresolved D. The length of the CDR3 is 15 residues. CDR1 is MDHEN and CDR2 is SYDVKM in the germline V gene. V was pared by 6 bases and J by 5 bases, with 20 bases between. The CDR3 DNA sequence: TGTGCCAGCAGGGTAGACCGACGGTTTAGCAACGAGCAGTACTTC. This translates into CASRVDRRFSNEQYF.

This chain uses TRBV15 with TRBJ1-4; no reliable D call. Germline-derived CDR1 and CDR2 are LNHNV and YYDKDF (reference sequence). This CDR3 has 15 residues. The V and J ends lost 5 bases and 7 bases respectively, with 17 bases between them. The CDR3 loop reads CATSRRNGPGEKLFF. Written as DNA, the CDR3 is TGTGCCACCAGCCGACGTAACGGCCCGGGTGAAAAACTGTTTTTT.

This chain uses TRBV7-3 with TRBJ2-3; the match to TRBD2 covers 8 bases. The CDR3 sequence is 14 residues long. CDR1 SGHTA and CDR2 FQGTGA come from the germline V gene. V shed 4 bases and J 0 bases; nucleotides not matched to a gene: 0. CDR3 coding DNA: TGTGCCAGCAGCTCTAGCGGGAGCACAGATACGCAGTATTTT. Translated: CASSSSGSTDTQYF.

The count of this clone is one. V and J are TRBV5-8 and TRBJ2-2, with 9 bases that match TRBD1. V shed 2 bases, J shed 7 bases, and the junction held 6 bases outside the gene matches. This CDR3 has 15 amino acids. Looked up from germline, CDR1 is SGHTS and CDR2 is YDEGEE. In nucleotides, the CDR3 is TGTGCCAGCAGCTTTAACAGGGGGCTAATCGGGGAGCTGTTTTTT. Protein: CASSFNRGLIGELFF. Combining the CDR3 with reference TRBV5-8 and TRBJ2-2 gives the whole variable domain EAGVTQSPTHLIKTRGQQATLRCSPISGHTSVYWYQQALGLGLQFLLWYDEGEERNRGNFPPRFSGRQFPNYSSELNVNALELEDSALYLCASSFNRGLIGELFFGEGSRLTVL.

This chain uses TRBV4-1 with TRBJ2-7, with 8 nucleotides matching TRBD2. The CDR3 length is 14 residues. Trimming cost V 1 base and J 6 bases; bases outside gene matches: 5. Germline V gene lookup returns CDR1 MGHRA and CDR2 YSYEKL. In DNA form, the CDR3 reads TGCGCCAGCAGCCAAGCTGCAGCGGGGGTCGAGCAGTACTTC. It yields the protein CASSQAAAGVEQYF.

This chain links TRBV28 with TRBJ2-3; D uncertain. The CDR3 spans 12 residues. CDR1 is MDHEN, CDR2 SYDVKM, per germline. V dropped 1 base and J dropped 7 bases, with 6 bases sitting between them. CDR3 bases: TGTGCCAGCAGTTTATCCGGATATACGCAGTATTTT. This encodes CASSLSGYTQYF.

The V and J genes are TRBV30 and TRBJ1-5, with TRBD1 matching over 9 bases. The V segment lost 1 base and the J segment 1 base; nucleotides outside the gene matches: 14. Germline CDR1 and CDR2: GTSNPN and SVGIG (reference sequence). The CDR3 extends over 19 amino acids. The CDR3 DNA sequence: TGTGCCTGGAGTGAACCCATCCCGACAGGGGGTTTGAGCAATCAGCCCCAGCATTTT. This gives the protein CAWSEPIPTGGLSNQPQHF.

V usage is TRBV6-1 and J usage is TRBJ1-2, with 7 bases fitting TRBD1. The CDR3 is 15 amino acids. V was pared by 0 bases and J by 0 bases, with 1 base of the junction left unmatched. CDR1 is MNHNS, CDR2 SASEGT, per germline. The CDR3 DNA sequence: TGTGCCAGCAGTGAAGCGGGGACAGCTAACTATGGCTACACCTTC. This sequence encodes CASSEAGTANYGYTF.